This T cell receptor (beta chain) is drawn from a study of control samples from healthy donors and cancer patients. The V gene lost 2 bases and the J gene lost 0 bases, with 10 bases spanning the gap. Germline V gene sequence: CDR1 SGHRS, CDR2 YFSETQ. The CDR3 extends over 15 amino acids. Assay used: immunoSEQ multiplex PCR; TCRdb lists only in-frame clones, some missing. The sample contains 260,000 or so clones, roughly 80% of which appear only once. This clone was observed a few times. The J gene is TRBJ2-3, the V gene TRBV5-1, with TRBD2 as a possible D gene (5 bases). The material sequenced was PBMCs. The TCR sequence derives from a woman aged 60-70 years with lung cancer. The CDR3: CASSFGLPSTDTQYF. CDR3 DNA: TGCGCCAGCAGCTTTGGACTGCCTAGCACAGATACGCAGTATTTT.